The 7 T cell receptor beta chains in this list originate from one sample, sequenced in a study of cytomegalovirus exposure and HLA in healthy donors. The PCR was carried out with 60 Vbeta primers and 13 Jbeta primers. TCRdb keeps only in-frame clones here, not all; method: immunoSEQ multiplex PCR. The data contain 150,000 to 200,000 clones, over 80% of them singletons. What was sequenced was PBMCs. The receptor source for this set is a girl between 5 and 17 years old in good health and CMV-seropositive.

The V and J genes are TRBV23-1 and TRBJ2-5, with TRBD2 as a possible D gene (8 bases). TRBV23-1 has ORF status, its function being uncertain. The CDR3 has 22 amino acids. Trimming pared 6 bases from V and 2 bases from J, leaving 37 bases between. DNA for the CDR3: TGCGCCAGCAGCCCCACAACGAATCGCGGGAGGAACGGGACAGAGTTTCAAGAGACCCAGTACTTC. Encoded protein: CASSPTTNRGRNGTEFQETQYF.

This sequence joins TRBV29-1 and TRBJ1-2; 8 nucleotides line up with TRBD1. Germline V gene data show CDR1 as SQVTM and CDR2 as ANQGSEA. This CDR3 spans 14 amino acids. V lost 2 bases and J lost 2; bases outside the gene matches: 4. CDR3 nucleotide sequence: TGCAGCGTTGAACAGGGGGCCGGAAACTATGGCTACACCTTC. Amino acids: CSVEQGAGNYGYTF.

J is TRBJ1-3 and V is TRBV5-4, with 7 bases aligning to TRBD1. Germline V gene data show CDR1 as SGHNT and CDR2 as YYREEE (reference sequence). This CDR3 contains 14 residues. V gave up 5 bases and J gave up 1 base; unmatched junction bases: 3. The CDR3 sequence: CASRVGQSGNTIYF. CDR3 in DNA: TGTGCCAGCAGGGTGGGACAGTCTGGAAACACCATATATTTT.

This clone showed up just a few times. The chain has TRBV6-1 and TRBJ2-7, with TRBD1 matching over 10 bases. The length of the CDR3 is 16 residues. After removal of 3 bases from V and 0 bases from J, the junction contained 5 bases not matched to a gene. Germline lookup yields CDR1 MNHNS and CDR2 SASEGT. The CDR3 here is CASSEYWTGGSYEQYF. CDR3 nucleotide sequence: TGTGCCAGCAGTGAGTACTGGACAGGGGGCTCCTACGAGCAGTACTTC.

This clone was detected only once. V usage is TRBV15 and J usage is TRBJ2-5; 7 bases are shared with TRBD1. CDR3 length: 14 residues. The germline CDR1 and CDR2 sequences are LNHNV and YYDKDF (reference sequence). Germline trimming cut 1 base from V and 2 bases from J; bases unmatched to any gene: 1. CDR3 sequence reads: CATSRGGQQETQYF. The CDR3 DNA sequence: TGTGCCACCAGCAGAGGGGGACAGCAAGAGACCCAGTACTTC.

The V call is TRBV7-8, the J call TRBJ2-1; 12 bases fit TRBD1. This CDR3 has 19 residues. With V trimmed by 5 bases and J by 0 bases, 11 bases remained unmatched. CDR1 is SGHVS and CDR2 is FQNEAQ in the germline V gene. The DNA for the CDR3 is TGTGCCAGCAGCCGGGACAGGGGGCGCCTCTTTAGCTCCTACAATGAGCAGTTCTTC. This sequence encodes CASSRDRGRLFSSYNEQFF.

The rearrangement links TRBV9 to TRBJ1-1; 7 bases line up with TRBD1. V trimming: 0 bases; J trimming: 4 bases; junction bases outside the gene matches: 3. The CDR3 is made up of 14 amino acids. Germline V gives CDR1 SGDLS, CDR2 YYNGEE. Here the CDR3 DNA reads TGTGCCAGCAGCGTAGAGGGGGCGGGCACTGAAGCTTTCTTT. It translates to CASSVEGAGTEAFF. The complete variable domain, with remaining parts taken from reference TRBV9 and TRBJ1-1, reads DSGVTQTPKHLITATGQRVTLRCSPRSGDLSVYWYQQSLDQGLQFLIQYYNGEERAKGNILERFSAQQFPDLHSELNLSSLELGDSALYFCASSVEGAGTEAFFGQGTRLTVV.